This entry is about one T cell receptor beta chain. These data originate in a study of blood T cell repertoires in COVID-19. Study in general: Sites across the United States, Italy and Spain contributed samples from acute and convalescent COVID-19. PBMCs, B-cell-depleted T cells, or T cells were the source of the cDNA or gDNA that made up the material.

In the authors' workflow: Reference gene primer amplification gave estimated nucleated cell counts. The data were produced by immunoSEQ multiplex PCR, yet TCRdb's version contains in-frame clones alone and is incomplete. V and J calls and clone size are copied from that table; D and trimming were computed from the DNA. Among some 74,000 clones, 60% to 80% were seen once, and the ten largest hold 16%. This TCR came from a man between 65 and 80 years old with active or convalescent COVID-19. Sequencing was done on a sample of peripheral blood.

The CDR3: CAWRWTGNTGELFF. The CDR3 nucleotides read TGTGCCTGGAGGTGGACAGGGAACACCGGGGAGCTGTTTTTT. V gene TRBV30 combines with J gene TRBJ2-2; 7 nucleotides align to TRBD1. V gave up 3 bases and J gave up 1 base; unmatched junction bases: 2. Germline CDR1 and CDR2: GTSNPN and SVGIG (reference sequence). This CDR3 region has 14 residues.